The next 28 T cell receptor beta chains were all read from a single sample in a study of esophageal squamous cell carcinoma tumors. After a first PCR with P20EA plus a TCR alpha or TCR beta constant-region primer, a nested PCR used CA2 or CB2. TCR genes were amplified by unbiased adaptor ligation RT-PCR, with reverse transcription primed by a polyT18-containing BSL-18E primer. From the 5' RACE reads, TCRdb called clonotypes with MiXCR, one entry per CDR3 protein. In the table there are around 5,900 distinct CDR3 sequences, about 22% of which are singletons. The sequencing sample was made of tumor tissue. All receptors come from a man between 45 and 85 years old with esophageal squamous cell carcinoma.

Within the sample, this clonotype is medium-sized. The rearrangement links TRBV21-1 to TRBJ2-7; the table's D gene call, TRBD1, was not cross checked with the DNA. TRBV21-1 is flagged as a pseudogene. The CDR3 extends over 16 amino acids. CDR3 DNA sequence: TGTGCCAGCAGCTCAGGCCCGGGACAGGGATCCTACGAGCAGTACTTC. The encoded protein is CASSSGPGQGSYEQYF.

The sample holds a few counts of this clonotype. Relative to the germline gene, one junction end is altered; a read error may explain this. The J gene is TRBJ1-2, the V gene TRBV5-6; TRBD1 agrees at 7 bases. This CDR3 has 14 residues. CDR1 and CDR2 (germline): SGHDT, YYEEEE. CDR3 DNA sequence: TGTGCCAGCAGCCCTACAGGGGCGGGCTATGGCGACACCTTC. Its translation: CASSPTGAGYGDTF.

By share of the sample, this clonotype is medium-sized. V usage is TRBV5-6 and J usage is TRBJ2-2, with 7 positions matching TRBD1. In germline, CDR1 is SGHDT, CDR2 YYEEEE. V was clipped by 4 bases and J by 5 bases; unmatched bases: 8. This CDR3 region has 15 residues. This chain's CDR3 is CASSPGTEETGELFF. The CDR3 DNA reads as TGTGCCAGCAGCCCCGGGACAGAAGAAACCGGGGAGCTGTTTTTT.

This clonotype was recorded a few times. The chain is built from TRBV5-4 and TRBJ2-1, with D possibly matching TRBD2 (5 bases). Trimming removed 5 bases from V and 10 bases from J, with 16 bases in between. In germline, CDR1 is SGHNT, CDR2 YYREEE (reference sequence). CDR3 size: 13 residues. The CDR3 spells CASSRDLAEEQFF. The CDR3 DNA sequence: TGTGCCAGCAGTCGAGATCTAGCAGAAGAGCAGTTCTTC.

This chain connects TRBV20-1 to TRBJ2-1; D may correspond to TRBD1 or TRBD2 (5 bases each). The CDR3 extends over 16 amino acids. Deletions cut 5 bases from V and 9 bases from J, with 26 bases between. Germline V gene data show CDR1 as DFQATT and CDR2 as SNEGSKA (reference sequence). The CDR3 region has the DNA TGCAGTGCTGGGAAAACGACCCTCAGCCCTGGGGGTGAGCAGTTCTTC. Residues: CSAGKTTLSPGGEQFF.

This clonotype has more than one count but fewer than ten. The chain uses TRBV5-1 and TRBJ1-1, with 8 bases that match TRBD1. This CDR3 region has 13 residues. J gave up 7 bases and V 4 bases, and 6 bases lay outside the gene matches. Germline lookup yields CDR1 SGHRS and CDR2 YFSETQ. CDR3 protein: CASSVRTGNEAFF. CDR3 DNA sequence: TGCGCCAGCAGCGTGAGGACAGGGAATGAAGCTTTCTTT.

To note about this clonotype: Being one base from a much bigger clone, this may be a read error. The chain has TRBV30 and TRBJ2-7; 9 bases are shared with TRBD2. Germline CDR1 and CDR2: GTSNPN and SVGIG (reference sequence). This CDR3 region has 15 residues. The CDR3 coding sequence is TGTGCCTGGAGTGCGACTAGCGGTCTCTCCTACGAGCAGTGCTTC. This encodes CAWSATSGLSYEQCF.

The CDR3 sequence is CASEESPTNEKLFF. Here the CDR3 DNA reads TGTGCCAGCGAGGAAAGTCCAACTAATGAAAAACTGTTTTTT. The chain uses TRBV3-1 and TRBJ1-4; unclear D gene. CDR3 length equals 14 residues. V lost 8 bases to trimming and J lost 0 bases, with 10 bases between them. Germline CDR1 reads LGHDT; CDR2 reads YNNKEL (reference sequence).

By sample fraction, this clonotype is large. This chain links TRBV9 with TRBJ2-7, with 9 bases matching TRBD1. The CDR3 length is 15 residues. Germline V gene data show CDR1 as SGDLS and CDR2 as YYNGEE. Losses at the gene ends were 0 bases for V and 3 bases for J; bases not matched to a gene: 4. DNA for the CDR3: TGTGCCAGCAGCGTAGGGACAGGGGTTATCTACGAGCAGTACTTC. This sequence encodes CASSVGTGVIYEQYF.

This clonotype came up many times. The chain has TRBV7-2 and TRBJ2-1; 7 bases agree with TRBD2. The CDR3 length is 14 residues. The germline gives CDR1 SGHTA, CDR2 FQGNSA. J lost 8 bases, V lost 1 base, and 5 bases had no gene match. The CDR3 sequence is CASSLDRTSDEQFF. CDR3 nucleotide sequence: TGTGCCAGCAGCTTAGACCGTACTAGCGATGAGCAGTTCTTC.

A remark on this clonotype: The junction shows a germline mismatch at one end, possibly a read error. The CDR3 DNA sequence: TGTGCCAGCAGTTTGGACTGGGGGAAACCTCAGTTCTTC. Encoded protein: CASSLDWGKPQFF. This chain links TRBV5-6 with TRBJ2-1, with D perhaps matching TRBD1 or TRBD2 (5 bases each). Germline CDR1 reads SGHDT; CDR2 reads YYEEEE. The CDR3 totals 13 residues.

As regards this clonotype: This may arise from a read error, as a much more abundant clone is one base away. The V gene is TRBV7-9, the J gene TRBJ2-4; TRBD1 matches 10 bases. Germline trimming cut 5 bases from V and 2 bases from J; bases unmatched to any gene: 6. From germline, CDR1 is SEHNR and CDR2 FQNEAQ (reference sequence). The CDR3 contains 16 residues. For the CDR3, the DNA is TGTGCCAGCAGCGGACAGGGGGACGTAACCAAAAACATTCAGTACTTC. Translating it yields CASSGQGDVTKNIQYF.

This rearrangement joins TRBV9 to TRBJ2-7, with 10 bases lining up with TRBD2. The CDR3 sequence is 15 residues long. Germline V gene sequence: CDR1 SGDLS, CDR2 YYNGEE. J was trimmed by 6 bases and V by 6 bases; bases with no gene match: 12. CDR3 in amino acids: CASTLLAGVRGEQYF. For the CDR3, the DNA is TGTGCCAGCACCCTTCTAGCGGGAGTAAGAGGCGAGCAGTACTTC.

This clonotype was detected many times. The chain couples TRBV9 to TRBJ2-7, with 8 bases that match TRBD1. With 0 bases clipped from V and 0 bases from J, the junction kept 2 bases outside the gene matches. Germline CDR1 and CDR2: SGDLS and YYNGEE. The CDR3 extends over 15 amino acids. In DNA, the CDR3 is TGTGCCAGCAGCGTAGGGACAGGGAACTCCTACGAGCAGTACTTC. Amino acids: CASSVGTGNSYEQYF.

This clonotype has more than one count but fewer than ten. The CDR3 protein is CASSSGLAGPNTGELFF. As DNA, the CDR3 is TGTGCCAGCAGCTCAGGACTAGCGGGACCGAACACCGGGGAGCTGTTTTTT. The rearrangement joins TRBV11-2 to TRBJ2-2; 12 bases are a match to TRBD2. Germline V gene sequence: CDR1 SGHAT, CDR2 FQNNGV. This CDR3 is 17 amino acids long. After removal of 4 bases from V and 0 bases from J, the junction contained 3 bases not matched to a gene.

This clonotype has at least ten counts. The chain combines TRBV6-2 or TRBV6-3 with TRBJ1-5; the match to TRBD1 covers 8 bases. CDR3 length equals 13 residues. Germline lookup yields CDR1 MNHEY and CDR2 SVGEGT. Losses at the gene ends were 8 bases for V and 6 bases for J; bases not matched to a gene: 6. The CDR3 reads CASATGGSQPQHF. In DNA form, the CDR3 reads TGTGCCAGCGCCACAGGGGGGAGTCAGCCCCAGCATTTT.

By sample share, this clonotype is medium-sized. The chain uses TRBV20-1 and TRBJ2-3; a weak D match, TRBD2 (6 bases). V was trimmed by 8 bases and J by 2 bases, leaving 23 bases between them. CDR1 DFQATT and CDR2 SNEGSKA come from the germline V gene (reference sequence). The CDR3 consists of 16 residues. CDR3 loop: CSPKSPVSGITDTQYF. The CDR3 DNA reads TGCAGTCCAAAGTCCCCCGTTAGCGGTATCACAGATACGCAGTATTTT.

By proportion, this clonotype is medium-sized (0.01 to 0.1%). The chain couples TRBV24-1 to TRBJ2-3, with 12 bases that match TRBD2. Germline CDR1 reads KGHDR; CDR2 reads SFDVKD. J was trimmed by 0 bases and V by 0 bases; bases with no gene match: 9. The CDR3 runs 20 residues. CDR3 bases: TGTGCCACCAGTGATTTGCCGACTAGCGGGAGCCGAACTAGCACAGATACGCAGTATTTT. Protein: CATSDLPTSGSRTSTDTQYF.

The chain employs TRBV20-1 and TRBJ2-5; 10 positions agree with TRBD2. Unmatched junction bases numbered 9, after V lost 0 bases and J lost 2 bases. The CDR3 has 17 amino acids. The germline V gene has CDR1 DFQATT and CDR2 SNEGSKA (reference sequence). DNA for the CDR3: TGCAGTGCTAGAGATTTTACGACTAGCGGGTCACAAGAGACCCAGTACTTC. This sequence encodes CSARDFTTSGSQETQYF.

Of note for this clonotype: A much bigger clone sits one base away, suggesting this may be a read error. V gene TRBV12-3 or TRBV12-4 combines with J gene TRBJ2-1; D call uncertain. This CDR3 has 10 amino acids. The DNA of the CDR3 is TGTGCCAACAGTTTATATGAGCAGTTCTTC. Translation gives CANSLYEQFF.

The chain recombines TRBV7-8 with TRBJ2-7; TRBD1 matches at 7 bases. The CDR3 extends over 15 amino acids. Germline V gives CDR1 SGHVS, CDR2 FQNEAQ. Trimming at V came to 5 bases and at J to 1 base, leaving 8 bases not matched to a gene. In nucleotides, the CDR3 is TGTGCCAGCAGCCGGGCCTGGGACAGTTCCTACGAGCAGTACTTC. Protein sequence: CASSRAWDSSYEQYF.

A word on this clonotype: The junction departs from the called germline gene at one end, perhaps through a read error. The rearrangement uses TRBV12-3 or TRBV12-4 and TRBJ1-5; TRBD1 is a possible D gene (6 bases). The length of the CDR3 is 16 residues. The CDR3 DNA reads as TGTGCCAACAGTTTATGGGGGCGCGGGGAAAATCAGACCCAGCATTTT. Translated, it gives CANSLWGRGENQTQHF.

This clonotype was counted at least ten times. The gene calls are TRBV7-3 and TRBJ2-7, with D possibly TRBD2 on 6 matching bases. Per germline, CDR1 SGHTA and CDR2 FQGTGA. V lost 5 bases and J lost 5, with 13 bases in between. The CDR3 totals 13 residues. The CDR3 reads CASSPNRGNEQYF. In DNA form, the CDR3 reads TGTGCCAGCAGCCCCAACCGGGGGAACGAGCAGTACTTC.

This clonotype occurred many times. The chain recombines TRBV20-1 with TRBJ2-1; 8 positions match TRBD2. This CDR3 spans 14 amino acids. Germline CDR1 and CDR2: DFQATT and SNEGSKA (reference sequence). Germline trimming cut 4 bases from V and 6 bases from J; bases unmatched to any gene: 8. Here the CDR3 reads CSAIPGGGFNEQFF. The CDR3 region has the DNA TGCAGTGCTATCCCGGGGGGGGGCTTCAATGAGCAGTTCTTC.

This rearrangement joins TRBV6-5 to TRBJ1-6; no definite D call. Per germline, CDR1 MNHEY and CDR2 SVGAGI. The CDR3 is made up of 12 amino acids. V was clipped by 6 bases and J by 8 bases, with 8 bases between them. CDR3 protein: CASSQDHSPLHF. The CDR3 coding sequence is TGTGCCAGCAGCCAGGACCATTCACCCCTCCACTTT.

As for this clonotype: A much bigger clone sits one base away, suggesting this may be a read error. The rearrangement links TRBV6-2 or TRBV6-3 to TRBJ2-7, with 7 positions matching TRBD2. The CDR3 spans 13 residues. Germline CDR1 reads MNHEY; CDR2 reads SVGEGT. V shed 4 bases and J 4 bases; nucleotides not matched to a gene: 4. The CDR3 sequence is CASSSGTIYEQYF. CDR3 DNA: TGTGCCAGCAGTTCTGGGACTATTTACGAGCAGTACTTC.

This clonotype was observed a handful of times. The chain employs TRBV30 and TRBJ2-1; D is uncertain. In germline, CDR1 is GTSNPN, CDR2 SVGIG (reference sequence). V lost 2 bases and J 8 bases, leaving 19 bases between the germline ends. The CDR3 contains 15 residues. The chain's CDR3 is CAWSLPGSKDHEQFF. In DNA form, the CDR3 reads TGTGCCTGGAGTTTACCCGGGTCCAAGGACCATGAGCAGTTCTTC.

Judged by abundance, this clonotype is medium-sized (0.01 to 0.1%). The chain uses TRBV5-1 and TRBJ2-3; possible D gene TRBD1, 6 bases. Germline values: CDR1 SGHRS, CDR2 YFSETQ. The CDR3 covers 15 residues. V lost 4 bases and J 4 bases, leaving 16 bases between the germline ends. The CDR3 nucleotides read TGCGCCAGCAGCCGACAGGAGATGAAGCCAGATACGCAGTATTTT. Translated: CASSRQEMKPDTQYF.